The 18 T cell receptor beta chains in this list originate from one sample, sequenced in a study of blood T cells in healthy people across ages (dated by TCRdb to about 2015). The library relied on 5' RACE. Sequencer: Illumina HiSeq 2500. A second 7 to 11 cycle PCR used a sample-barcoded 5' primer and a J-beta primer mix. The public sequencing data were trimmed at Q25 with fastp and processed into clonotypes with MiXCR by TCRdb, which kept only in-frame beta chains. Records with the same CDR3 protein are collapsed into one entry carrying the most frequent genes and DNA. The sample records over 300,000 distinct CDR3 sequences, approximately 47% of which are singletons. The ten largest clones capture around 50% of the sample. Input material: blood. The source of these receptors is a man in his fifties or sixties in good health.

The chain recombines TRBV20-1 with TRBJ1-6; D possibly corresponds to TRBD1 (5 bases). The CDR3 contains 13 residues. The germline CDR1 and CDR2 sequences are DFQATT and SNEGSKA (reference sequence). The V end lost 6 bases, the J end lost 6 bases, and 12 bases lay between the germline ends. Written as DNA, the CDR3 is TGCAGTGCAACCAGGGCCGCTAATTCACCCCTCCACTTT. It translates to CSATRAANSPLHF.

Points on this clonotype: At one end the junction does not follow the germline gene, possibly because of a read error. The rearrangement joins TRBV12-3 or TRBV12-4 to TRBJ2-6, with a weak D call TRBD2 (6 bases). CDR3 size: 15 residues. CDR3: CASGLRGSGANVLTF. The CDR3, as DNA: TGTGCCAGCGGTTTACGGGGGTCCGGGGCCAACGTCCTGACTTTC.

A word on this clonotype: A much larger clone differs from this one at a single base, so this may be a read error. V is TRBV7-2 and J is TRBJ1-4; no clear D gene. Germline lookup yields CDR1 SGHTA and CDR2 FQGNSA. Trimming took off 4 bases at V and 0 bases at J, with 9 bases between the two ends. CDR3 length: 15 amino acids. CDR3 DNA: TGTGCCAGCAGCTCTGAGCCAGCAACTAATGAAAAACTGTTTTTT. This gives the protein CASSSEPATNEKLFF.

The table lists this clonotype with a count of one. This sequence joins TRBV28 and TRBJ1-2, with a weak D call TRBD1 (5 bases). CDR1 MDHEN and CDR2 SYDVKM come from the germline V gene. Trimming shortened V by 6 bases and J by 7 bases, and 15 bases separated the two germline ends. The CDR3 consists of 13 residues. The CDR3 loop reads CASSRQSEVGYTF. The CDR3 coding sequence is TGTGCCAGCAGCAGACAGTCGGAGGTTGGCTACACCTTC.

The rearrangement uses TRBV7-2 and TRBJ2-5, with D perhaps assigned TRBD1 or TRBD2 (5 bases each). The CDR3 has 14 amino acids. The V end was cut by 5 bases, the J end by 4 bases, with 14 bases between. Germline V lookup: CDR1 SGHTA, CDR2 FQGNSA. CDR3 sequence: CASSQWGRGETQYF. DNA for the CDR3: TGTGCCAGCAGCCAATGGGGGAGAGGAGAGACCCAGTACTTC. Based on the CDR3 plus reference TRBV7-2 and TRBJ2-5, the full variable domain is GAGVSQSPSNKVTEKGKDVELRCDPISGHTALYWYRQSLGQGLEFLIYFQGNSAPDKSGLPSDRFSAERTGGSVSTLTIQRTQQEDSAVYLCASSQWGRGETQYFGPGTRLLVL.

The V gene is TRBV29-1, the J gene TRBJ2-3; a weak D match, TRBD1 (5 bases). The V and J ends lost 4 bases and 6 bases respectively, with 11 bases between them. CDR1 SQVTM and CDR2 ANQGSEA come from the germline V gene. The CDR3 is 12 residues long. The CDR3, as DNA: TGCAGCGTTGGACAGTTAGAGGATACGCAGTATTTT. Encoded protein: CSVGQLEDTQYF.

The J gene is TRBJ2-3, the V gene TRBV5-1; D perhaps matches TRBD2 (6 bases). With 1 base removed from V and 1 base from J, the gap between germline ends came to 13 bases. Germline CDR1 SGHRS, CDR2 YFSETQ. The CDR3 sequence is 16 residues long. The CDR3 DNA is TGCGCCAGCAGCTTGTGGAGGGGCGGGGGCACAGATACGCAGTATTTT. Translated: CASSLWRGGGTDTQYF.

This clonotype showed up just a few times. The genes are TRBV12-3 or TRBV12-4 and TRBJ2-7; TRBD2 agrees at 8 bases. The CDR3 is 13 amino acids. The V gene end was trimmed by 5 bases and the J gene end by 2 bases; junction bases not matched to a gene: 2. Here the CDR3 reads CASSGGLAYEQYF. The CDR3 DNA is TGTGCCAGCAGTGGGGGACTAGCCTACGAGCAGTACTTC.

This clonotype was detected only a few times. The chain links TRBV15 to TRBJ1-2; 11 nucleotides align to TRBD1. The CDR3 has 14 residues. Germline V gives CDR1 LNHNV, CDR2 YYDKDF (reference sequence). With 3 bases clipped from V and 8 bases from J, the junction kept 5 bases outside the gene matches. CDR3 DNA: TGTGCCACCAGCAGTGGACAGGGGGCTCGGGGCTACACCTTC. Encoded protein: CATSSGQGARGYTF.

This clonotype was counted only a few times. CDR3 loop: CASGQTSYNEQFF. CDR3 nucleotides: TGTGCCAGCGGGCAGACTTCCTACAATGAGCAGTTCTTC. The chain uses TRBV6-6 and TRBJ2-1, with unresolved D. Trimming pared 8 bases from V and 1 base from J, leaving 9 bases between. CDR3 length equals 13 residues. CDR1 is MNHNY, CDR2 SVGAGI, per germline (reference sequence).

V usage is TRBV29-1 and J usage is TRBJ1-4, with D tentatively TRBD1 (5 bases). V dropped 5 bases and J dropped 8 bases, with 12 bases sitting between them. CDR1 SQVTM and CDR2 ANQGSEA come from the germline V gene. There are 12 residues in the CDR3. This CDR3 is CSVRDLGEKLFF. In nucleotides, the CDR3 is TGCAGCGTTCGGGACCTTGGGGAAAAACTGTTTTTT.

This clonotype was seen only once. V gene TRBV11-1 combines with J gene TRBJ1-4; D gene uncertain. The CDR3 spans 14 residues. V lost 5 bases, J lost 0 bases, and 7 bases lay in between. Germline V gene lookup returns CDR1 SGHAT and CDR2 FQDESV (reference sequence). Here the CDR3 DNA reads TGTGCCAGCAGCAAACATGCAACTAATGAAAAACTGTTTTTT. It yields the protein CASSKHATNEKLFF.

A remark on this clonotype: The junction differs from germline at one of its ends, possibly a read error. CDR3 nucleotide sequence: TGTGCCAGCAGTTTAGGGAAGGGGGCAAGGTACGAGCAGTACTTC. Translating gives CASSLGKGARYEQYF. J is TRBJ2-7 and V is TRBV13; 7 bases match TRBD1. CDR1 PRHDT and CDR2 FYEKMQ come from the germline V gene (reference sequence). The length of the CDR3 is 15 residues.

The chain has TRBV4-3 and TRBJ2-1; TRBD2 matches at 14 bases. The CDR3 extends over 16 amino acids. Germline CDR1 reads LGHNA; CDR2 reads YSLEER. Germline trimming cut 4 bases from V and 8 bases from J; bases unmatched to any gene: 7. CDR3 in DNA: TGCGCCAGCAGCCCCGGACTAGCGGGAGGTTCCGATGAGCAGTTCTTC. Residues: CASSPGLAGGSDEQFF.

The V call is TRBV14, the J call TRBJ2-4; D remains ambiguous. TRBJ2-7 explains the end of the DNA better; the J call may be wrong. Germline V gene lookup returns CDR1 SGHDN and CDR2 FVKESK. The CDR3 is 16 amino acids. The CDR3 spells CASSPLRTATAYEQYF. The CDR3, as DNA: TGTGCCAGCAGCCCCCTGAGAACAGCCACCGCCTACGAGCAGTACTTC.

The chain has TRBV28 and TRBJ1-5, with a tentative D call TRBD1 (5 bases). The length of the CDR3 is 15 residues. CDR1 is MDHEN, CDR2 SYDVKM, per germline. V lost 5 bases and J 0 bases, leaving 11 bases between the germline ends. The CDR3 reads CASSRRDASNQPQHF. DNA for the CDR3: TGTGCCAGCAGTAGGCGGGACGCTAGCAATCAGCCCCAGCATTTT.

This chain links TRBV15 with TRBJ1-6, with D possibly being TRBD1 (6 bases). The germline V gene has CDR1 LNHNV and CDR2 YYDKDF (reference sequence). V lost 1 base to trimming and J lost 7 bases, with 17 bases between them. The CDR3 sequence is 17 residues long. The CDR3 protein is CATSRAWGGGRNSPLHF. Written as DNA, the CDR3 is TGTGCCACCAGCAGAGCCTGGGGAGGGGGTCGGAATTCACCCCTCCACTTT.

This clonotype was counted between two and nine times. The chain has TRBV15 and TRBJ1-4; a possible D gene is TRBD1 (6 bases). The CDR3 is 17 residues long. Germline V gives CDR1 LNHNV, CDR2 YYDKDF (reference sequence). Trimming shortened V by 0 bases and J by 0 bases, and 11 bases separated the two germline ends. The CDR3 sequence is CATSRDTDSATNEKLFF. The CDR3 DNA reads as TGTGCCACCAGCAGAGACACGGACAGCGCAACTAATGAAAAACTGTTTTTT.